The 28 T cell receptor beta chains below all came from one sample that was sequenced in a study of cytomegalovirus exposure and HLA in healthy donors. The PCR had 60 Vbeta and 13 Jbeta primers. TCRdb keeps only in-frame clones here, not all; method: immunoSEQ multiplex PCR. Seen in this sample are some 110,000 clones; the ten most common clones hold around 3.5%. Material: PBMCs. These receptors all stem from a man between 25 and 39 years old in good health and CMV-seronegative.

The chain carries TRBV6-1 and TRBJ1-2; weak D call: TRBD1 (5 bases). V was pared by 7 bases and J by 6 bases, with 18 bases between. The germline gives CDR1 MNHNS, CDR2 SASEGT. The CDR3 spans 14 residues. The CDR3 region is CASNPLGQGHGYTF. For the CDR3, the DNA is TGTGCCAGCAACCCCTTGGGGCAGGGCCATGGCTACACCTTC.

The V call is TRBV28, the J call TRBJ2-7, with 8 bases fitting TRBD1. Germline loops: CDR1 MDHEN, CDR2 SYDVKM. This CDR3 contains 12 residues. V was pared by 6 bases and J by 4 bases, with 2 bases of the junction left unmatched. CDR3 protein: CASRTGVYEQYF. The CDR3 nucleotides are TGTGCCAGCAGGACAGGGGTATACGAGCAGTACTTC.

The V gene is TRBV19, the J gene TRBJ2-1; TRBD2 matches 12 bases. The CDR3 spans 14 residues. V dropped 1 base and J dropped 9; count of bases not matched to a gene: 1. Germline V gives CDR1 LNHDA, CDR2 SQIVND (reference sequence). CDR3 bases: TGTGCCAGTAGTATAGCTAGCGGGAGGGGTGAGCAGTTCTTC. Amino acid sequence: CASSIASGRGEQFF.

This chain joins TRBV6-5 and TRBJ1-4, with D possibly being TRBD1 (5 bases). The germline V gene encodes CDR1 MNHEY and CDR2 SVGAGI. V gave up 4 bases and J gave up 9 bases, with 12 bases separating them. The length of the CDR3 is 13 residues. The CDR3 DNA reads TGTGCCAGCAGTTGGCAGGGAGGGCAAAAACTGTTTTTT. Translating gives CASSWQGGQKLFF.

A remark on this clone: This same CDR3 is encoded by further DNA sequences in the sample. The rearrangement joins TRBV20-1 to TRBJ1-1; no clear D. Germline V gene data show CDR1 as DFQATT and CDR2 as SNEGSKA (reference sequence). The CDR3 totals 11 residues. V was clipped by 6 bases and J by 1 base, with 6 bases between them. The CDR3 sequence: CSAPRNTEAFF. The CDR3 DNA reads as TGCAGTGCCCCCCGGAACACTGAAGCTTTCTTT.

The chain uses TRBV10-3 and TRBJ2-7; 7 bases are shared with TRBD1. V lost 4 bases, J lost 3 bases, and 3 bases stayed unmatched. Germline CDR1 ENHRY, CDR2 SYGVKD. This CDR3 comprises 13 residues. CDR3 sequence reads: CAISAGQDYEQYF. CDR3 in DNA: TGTGCCATCAGTGCCGGACAGGACTACGAGCAGTACTTC.

CDR3 loop: CASSETAGGREKLFF. Written as DNA, the CDR3 is TGTGCCAGCAGTGAAACGGCAGGGGGCCGGGAAAAACTGTTTTTT. This chain connects TRBV2 to TRBJ1-4; 8 bases map to TRBD1. V lost 2 bases to trimming and J lost 8 bases; unmatched junction nucleotides: 7. The CDR3 is 15 residues long. CDR1 SNHLY and CDR2 FYNNEI come from the germline V gene. Together with reference TRBV2 and TRBJ1-4, the CDR3 gives the full variable domain: EPEVTQTPSHQVTQMGQEVILRCVPISNHLYFYWYRQILGQKVEFLVSFYNNEISEKSEIFDDQFSVERPDGSNFTLKIRSTKLEDSAMYFCASSETAGGREKLFFGSGTQLSVL.

The chain carries TRBV18 and TRBJ1-2, with D perhaps matching TRBD1 (5 bases). This CDR3 spans 13 amino acids. The V gene's germline CDR1 is KGHSH and CDR2 LQKENI. The V end was cut by 3 bases, the J end by 4 bases, with 9 bases between. CDR3 residues: CASSPGLGYGYTF. CDR3 bases: TGTGCCAGCTCACCGGGACTTGGCTATGGCTACACCTTC.

The chain employs TRBV4-3 and TRBJ2-7; a possible D gene is TRBD1 (6 bases). V lost 1 base to trimming and J lost 5 bases, with 18 bases between them. The CDR3 extends over 16 amino acids. CDR1 LGHNA and CDR2 YSLEER come from the germline V gene. The CDR3 spells CASSQAVLQGSHEQYF. Here the CDR3 DNA reads TGCGCCAGCAGCCAAGCGGTTTTACAGGGCAGCCACGAGCAGTACTTC.

The chain is built from TRBV5-1 and TRBJ2-3; TRBD2 matches at 11 bases. CDR1 is SGHRS and CDR2 is YFSETQ in the germline V gene. The trim removed 1 base at V and 7 bases at J, leaving 5 bases unmatched. The CDR3 runs to 15 residues. This CDR3 reads CASSLTSGGINTQYF. CDR3 bases: TGCGCCAGCAGCTTGACTAGCGGGGGTATTAATACGCAGTATTTT.

This chain joins TRBV30 and TRBJ1-5; D is unresolved. The V end was cut by 2 bases, the J end by 4 bases, with 9 bases between. Per the germline V gene, CDR1 is GTSNPN and CDR2 is SVGIG (reference sequence). The CDR3 covers 13 residues. The CDR3, as DNA: TGTGCCTGGAGTAAGGACTCGAATCAGCCCCAGCATTTT. Amino acid sequence: CAWSKDSNQPQHF.

The V and J genes are TRBV12-5 and TRBJ1-6; D is possibly TRBD1 (6 bases). Germline V gives CDR1 LGHNT, CDR2 FRNRAP. CDR3 size: 17 residues. Trimming removed 4 bases at V and 0 bases at J, with 13 bases between. The CDR3 region is CASGWQGISSYNSPLHF. In nucleotides, the CDR3 is TGTGCTAGTGGTTGGCAGGGGATAAGCTCCTATAATTCACCCCTCCACTTT.

The rearrangement joins TRBV29-1 to TRBJ1-2; no clear D. The CDR3 is 15 amino acids. Trimming removed 5 bases at V and 6 bases at J, with 22 bases between. Germline V gives CDR1 SQVTM, CDR2 ANQGSEA. The CDR3 nucleotides read TGCAGCGTTCCCAAAGTCCCGGGGTCCGGGAATGGCTACACCTTC. Amino acids: CSVPKVPGSGNGYTF. The entire variable domain, with the rest obtained from reference TRBV29-1 and TRBJ1-2, is as follows: SAVISQKPSRDICQRGTSLTIQCQVDSQVTMMFWYRQQPGQSLTLIATANQGSEATYESGFVIDKFPISRPNLTFSTLTVSNMSPEDSSIYLCSVPKVPGSGNGYTFGSGTRLTVV.

The chain links TRBV6-1 to TRBJ2-7; 9 bases line up with TRBD1. Per the germline V gene, CDR1 is MNHNS and CDR2 is SASEGT. The CDR3 runs to 15 residues. Trimming cost V 0 bases and J 4 bases; bases outside gene matches: 4. This CDR3 reads CASSEAGQGVYEQYF. The CDR3 DNA sequence: TGTGCCAGCAGTGAAGCGGGACAGGGTGTGTACGAGCAGTACTTC.

The chain employs TRBV28 and TRBJ2-3, with TRBD2 matching 10 bases. Looked up from germline, CDR1 is MDHEN and CDR2 is SYDVKM. The V segment lost 4 bases and the J segment 1 base; nucleotides outside the gene matches: 2. This CDR3 is 15 amino acids long. CDR3: CASSSLAGGTDTQYF. CDR3 sequence (DNA): TGTGCCAGCAGTTCCCTAGCGGGGGGCACAGATACGCAGTATTTT. Full variable domain (rest looked up from reference TRBV28 and TRBJ2-3): DVKVTQSSRYLVKRTGEKVFLECVQDMDHENMFWYRQDPGLGLRLIYFSYDVKMKEKGDIPEGYSVSREKKERFSLILESASTNQTSMYLCASSSLAGGTDTQYFGPGTRLTVL.

The chain couples TRBV11-3 to TRBJ1-6; the D is unclear. This CDR3 comprises 16 residues. Germline V gene sequence: CDR1 SGHNT, CDR2 YENEEA. V was shortened by 5 bases and J by 3 bases, with 14 bases between the two germline ends. CDR3 coding DNA: TGTGCCAGCAGCCCGCGGACTCATTTCTATAATTCACCCCTCCACTTT. As protein: CASSPRTHFYNSPLHF.

The rearrangement links TRBV29-1 to TRBJ2-3, with no clear D. Germline lookup yields CDR1 SQVTM and CDR2 ANQGSEA. The V end lost 5 bases, the J end lost 4 bases, and 10 bases lay between the germline ends. The CDR3 contains 12 residues. The CDR3 is CSVMGIADTQYF. The CDR3 nucleotides are TGCAGCGTTATGGGCATTGCAGATACGCAGTATTTT.

The chain combines TRBV18 with TRBJ2-7, with 8 bases identical to TRBD2. Germline loops: CDR1 KGHSH, CDR2 LQKENI. After removal of 4 bases from V and 3 bases from J, the junction contained 17 bases not matched to a gene. The CDR3 is 18 residues long. The CDR3 reads CASSRWTGSSGGLYEQYF. The DNA of the CDR3 is TGTGCCAGCTCACGTTGGACGGGGTCCAGCGGGGGCCTCTACGAGCAGTACTTC.

This chain links TRBV11-2 with TRBJ2-7; 8 nucleotides align to TRBD2. Germline assignment: CDR1 SGHAT and CDR2 FQNNGV. Trimming took 5 bases from V and 1 from J; bases not matched to a gene: 13. The CDR3 sequence is 17 residues long. As DNA, the CDR3 is TGTGCCAGCAGCCCCGGACAGACTAGCGCGCCTTCCTACGAGCAGTACTTC. Translating it yields CASSPGQTSAPSYEQYF.

The CDR3 here is CASGLVQQGQTYEQYF. The CDR3 nucleotides are TGTGCTAGTGGTTTGGTACAGCAGGGGCAAACCTACGAGCAGTACTTC. This sequence joins TRBV12-5 and TRBJ2-7; D is perhaps TRBD1 (6 bases). V lost 0 bases to trimming and J lost 2 bases, with 14 bases between them. Germline lookup yields CDR1 LGHNT and CDR2 FRNRAP. The CDR3 covers 16 residues.

This chain links TRBV10-3 with TRBJ2-5; 11 bases are a match to TRBD2. Germline-derived CDR1 and CDR2 are ENHRY and SYGVKD. The junction had 0 bases not matched to a gene; V was cut back by 0 bases and J by 3 bases. The CDR3 has 15 residues. The CDR3 DNA reads TGTGCCATCAGTGAGTCACTAGCGGGGGAAGAGACCCAGTACTTC. This gives the protein CAISESLAGEETQYF.

The gene calls are TRBV7-9 and TRBJ1-1, with TRBD1 matching 7 bases. The CDR3 loop spans 15 amino acids. J lost 5 bases, V lost 3 bases, and 9 bases had no gene match. Germline values: CDR1 SEHNR, CDR2 FQNEAQ (reference sequence). CDR3 amino acids: CASSLRGQGRTEAFF. In DNA form, the CDR3 reads TGTGCCAGCAGCTTGAGGGGGCAGGGGCGGACTGAAGCTTTCTTT.

This chain links TRBV7-8 with TRBJ2-7; D is perhaps TRBD2 (7 bases). V lost 1 base and J 2 bases, leaving 12 bases between the germline ends. This CDR3 is 15 amino acids long. The V gene's germline CDR1 is SGHVS and CDR2 FQNEAQ. The CDR3 DNA is TGTGCCAGCAGCTTAGTTGGGGGGGCAGCCTACGAGCAGTACTTC. Its protein product is CASSLVGGAAYEQYF.

The chain couples TRBV27 to TRBJ2-3; TRBD2 matches 7 bases. Germline-derived CDR1 and CDR2 are MNHEY and SMNVEV (reference sequence). V dropped 3 bases and J dropped 4; count of bases not matched to a gene: 10. This CDR3 is 16 amino acids long. CDR3 loop: CASSFSAGEIADTQYF. The CDR3 coding sequence is TGTGCCAGCAGTTTCTCGGCGGGGGAAATCGCAGATACGCAGTATTTT.

The genes are TRBV11-2 and TRBJ2-3; 7 bases line up with TRBD1. V gave up 3 bases and J gave up 0 bases; unmatched junction bases: 3. CDR1 and CDR2 from the germline V gene are SGHAT and FQNNGV. CDR3 size: 15 residues. For the CDR3, the DNA is TGTGCCAGCAGCTTTGACAGGGCTAGCACAGATACGCAGTATTTT. It specifies CASSFDRASTDTQYF.

This sequence joins TRBV7-8 and TRBJ2-1, with 10 bases fitting TRBD2. Germline values: CDR1 SGHVS, CDR2 FQNEAQ. V lost 3 bases to trimming and J lost 4 bases; unmatched junction nucleotides: 6. The CDR3 has 16 residues. CDR3 region: CASSFSSGGTYNEQFF. Here the CDR3 DNA reads TGTGCCAGCAGCTTTAGTAGCGGGGGGACTTACAATGAGCAGTTCTTC.

This sequence joins TRBV18 and TRBJ2-1; TRBD2 might be the D (6 bases). The length of the CDR3 is 14 residues. V was pared by 8 bases and J by 9 bases, with 20 bases between. CDR1 KGHSH and CDR2 LQKENI come from the germline V gene. The chain's CDR3 is CASELQEYGGEQFF. The CDR3 DNA reads as TGTGCCAGCGAACTACAAGAGTACGGGGGTGAGCAGTTCTTC.

The chain carries TRBV5-1 and TRBJ1-1, with TRBD1 as a possible D gene (6 bases). This CDR3 contains 14 residues. V was shortened by 4 bases and J by 0 bases, with 10 bases between the two germline ends. Germline V gene sequence: CDR1 SGHRS, CDR2 YFSETQ. CDR3 sequence reads: CASSTTGMNTEAFF. The CDR3 region has the DNA TGCGCCAGCAGCACGACAGGAATGAACACTGAAGCTTTCTTT.